The clone carrying this TCR beta chain has a single count. The data are from a study of blood T cell repertoires in COVID-19. Study-level information: T cells, B-cell-depleted T cells, or PBMCs provided the cDNA or gDNA that served as material.

V was pared by 6 bases and J by 7 bases, with 15 bases between. This CDR3 spans 13 amino acids. The repertoire was sequenced with immunoSEQ multiplex PCR; TCRdb's copy has only in-frame clones and lacks some. This table has 30,000 to 40,000 clones, roughly nine tenths appearing once. The chain uses TRBV23-1 and TRBJ2-5, with D tentatively TRBD2 (7 bases). TRBV23-1 is known as an ORF, though its function is uncertain. This clonotype originated in a man in his forties or fifties with active COVID-19. Source material: peripheral blood. The CDR3 bases are TGCGCCAGCAGCCGGGACACGGGAGGGACCCAGTACTTC. This encodes CASSRDTGGTQYF.